This T cell receptor beta chain was profiled in a study of blood T cell repertoires in COVID-19. Study overall: Sources were T cells, B-cell-depleted T cells, or PBMCs; the material itself was cDNA or gDNA.

Germline V CDR1 and CDR2: SNHLY, FYNNEI. The CDR3 sequence is 15 residues long. V lost 6 bases and J lost 5; bases outside the gene matches: 12. This clone appeared once. During active infection, Seattle patients enrolled and were then monitored through disease. Original data processing: The authors estimated nucleated cell counts from reference gene primer amplification. Measured with immunoSEQ multiplex PCR; TCRdb has only the in-frame clones, and not every one. V, J and clone size reflect that table, while D and trimming were determined from the DNA. The sample consists of a few hundred thousand clones, 88% of them appearing once.

The specimen was peripheral blood. The gene calls are TRBV2 and TRBJ1-2, with 7 bases fitting TRBD1. The sequence came from a man between 50 and 59 years old with COVID-19, enrolled during active disease. The CDR3 bases are TGTGCCAGCAGGGATCGCGGGCAGGGGGTTTATGGCTACACCTTC. Its protein is CASRDRGQGVYGYTF. Full variable domain (rest looked up from reference TRBV2 and TRBJ1-2): EPEVTQTPSHQVTQMGQEVILRCVPISNHLYFYWYRQILGQKVEFLVSFYNNEISEKSEIFDDQFSVERPDGSNFTLKIRSTKLEDSAMYFCASRDRGQGVYGYTFGSGTRLTVV.